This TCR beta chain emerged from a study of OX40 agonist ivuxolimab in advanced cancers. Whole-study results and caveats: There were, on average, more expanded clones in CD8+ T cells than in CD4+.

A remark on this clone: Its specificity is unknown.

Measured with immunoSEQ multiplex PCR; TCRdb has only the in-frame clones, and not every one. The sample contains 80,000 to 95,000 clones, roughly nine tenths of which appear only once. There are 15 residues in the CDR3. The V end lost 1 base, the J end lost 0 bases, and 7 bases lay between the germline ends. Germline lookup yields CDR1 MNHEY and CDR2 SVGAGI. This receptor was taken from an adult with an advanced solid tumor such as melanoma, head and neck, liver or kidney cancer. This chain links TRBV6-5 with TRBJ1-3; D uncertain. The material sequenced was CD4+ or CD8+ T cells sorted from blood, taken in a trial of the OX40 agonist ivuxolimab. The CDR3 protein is CASSYFRSSGNTIYF. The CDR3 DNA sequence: TGTGCCAGCAGTTACTTCAGGAGCTCTGGAAACACCATATATTTT.